This T cell receptor (beta chain) was obtained from a study of PD-L1 blockade in urothelial cancer. Pretreatment and on-treatment samples were taken, numbering 1 to 8 per patient. The CDR3 extends over 15 amino acids. The germline V and J ends were trimmed by 0 bases and 1 base, with 9 bases remaining between them. Germline V gene data show CDR1 as SGDLS and CDR2 as YYNGEE. Profiling relied on immunoSEQ multiplex PCR, and the TCRdb table lists in-frame clones only, not all of them. Seen here are approximately 30,000 clones, 80% observed once, and the top ten hold just over 2%. This sequence joins TRBV9 and TRBJ2-3; the D is unclear. This TCR came from a man aged 45 to 65 with urothelial cancer. Specimen: PBMCs, collected around atezolizumab (anti-PD-L1) treatment. The CDR3 here is CASSVGLAGTDTQYF. DNA of the CDR3: TGTGCCAGCAGCGTAGGGTTGGCGGGCACAGATACGCAGTATTTT.